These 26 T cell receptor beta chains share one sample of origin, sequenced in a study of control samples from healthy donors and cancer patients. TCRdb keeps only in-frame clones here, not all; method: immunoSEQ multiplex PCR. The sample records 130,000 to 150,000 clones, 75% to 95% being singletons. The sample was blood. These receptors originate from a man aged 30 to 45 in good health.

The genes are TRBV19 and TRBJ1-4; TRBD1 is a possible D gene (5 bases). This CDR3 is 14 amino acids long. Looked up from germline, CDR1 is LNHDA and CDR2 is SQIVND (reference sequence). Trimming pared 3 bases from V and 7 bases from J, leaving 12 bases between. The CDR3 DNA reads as TGTGCCAGTAGTATTGGCTCGGGGGGTGAAAAACTGTTTTTT. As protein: CASSIGSGGEKLFF.

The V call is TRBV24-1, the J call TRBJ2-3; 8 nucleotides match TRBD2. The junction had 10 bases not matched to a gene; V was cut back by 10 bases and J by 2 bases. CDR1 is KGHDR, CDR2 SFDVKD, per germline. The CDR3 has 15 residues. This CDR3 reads CATQSSSGATDTQYF. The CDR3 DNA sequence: TGTGCCACGCAGTCGAGTAGCGGGGCCACAGATACGCAGTATTTT.

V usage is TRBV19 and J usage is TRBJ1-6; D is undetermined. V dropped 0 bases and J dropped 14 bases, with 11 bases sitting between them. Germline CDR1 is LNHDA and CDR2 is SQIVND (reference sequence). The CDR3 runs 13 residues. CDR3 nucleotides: TGTGCCAGTAGTATAGATGGATCTCAAACCCTCCACTTT. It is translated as CASSIDGSQTLHF.

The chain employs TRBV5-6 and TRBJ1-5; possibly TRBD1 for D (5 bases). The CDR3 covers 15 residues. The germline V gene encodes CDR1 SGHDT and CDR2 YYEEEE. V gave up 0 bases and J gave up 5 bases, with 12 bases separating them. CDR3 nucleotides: TGTGCCAGCAGCTTGGTCGCCAGGGCCGATCAGCCCCAGCATTTT. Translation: CASSLVARADQPQHF.

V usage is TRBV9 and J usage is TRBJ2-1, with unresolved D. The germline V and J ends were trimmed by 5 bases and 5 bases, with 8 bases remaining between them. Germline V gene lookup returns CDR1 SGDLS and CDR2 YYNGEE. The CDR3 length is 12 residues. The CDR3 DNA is TGTGCCAGCAGTTCAAGTCACAATGAGCAGTTCTTC. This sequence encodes CASSSSHNEQFF. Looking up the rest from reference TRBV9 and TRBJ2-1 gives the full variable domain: DSGVTQTPKHLITATGQRVTLRCSPRSGDLSVYWYQQSLDQGLQFLIQYYNGEERAKGNILERFSAQQFPDLHSELNLSSLELGDSALYFCASSSSHNEQFFGPGTRLTVL.

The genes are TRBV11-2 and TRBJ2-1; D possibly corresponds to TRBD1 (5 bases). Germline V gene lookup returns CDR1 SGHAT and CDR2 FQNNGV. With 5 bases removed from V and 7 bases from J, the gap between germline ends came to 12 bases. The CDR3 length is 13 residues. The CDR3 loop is CASSLTRQNEQFF. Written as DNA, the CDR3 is TGTGCCAGCAGCCTAACACGACAGAATGAGCAGTTCTTC.

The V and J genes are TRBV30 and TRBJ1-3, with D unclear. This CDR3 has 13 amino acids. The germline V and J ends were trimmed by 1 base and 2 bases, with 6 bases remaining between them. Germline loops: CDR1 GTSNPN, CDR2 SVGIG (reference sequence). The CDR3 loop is CAWSGGTGNTIYF. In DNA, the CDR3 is TGTGCCTGGAGTGGGGGTACTGGAAACACCATATATTTT.

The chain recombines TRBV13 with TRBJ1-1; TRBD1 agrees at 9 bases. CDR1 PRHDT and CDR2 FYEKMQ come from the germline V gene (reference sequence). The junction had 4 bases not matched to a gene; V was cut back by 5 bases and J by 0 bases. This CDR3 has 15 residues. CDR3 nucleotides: TGTGCCAGCAGCCGACAGGGGGTGATGAACACTGAAGCTTTCTTT. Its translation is CASSRQGVMNTEAFF.

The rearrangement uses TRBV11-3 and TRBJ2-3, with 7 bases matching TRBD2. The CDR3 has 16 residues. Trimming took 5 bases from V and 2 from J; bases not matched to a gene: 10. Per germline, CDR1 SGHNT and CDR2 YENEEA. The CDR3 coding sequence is TGTGCCAGCAGCCCCAGTTCTAGCGGTCTCACAGATACGCAGTATTTT. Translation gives CASSPSSSGLTDTQYF.

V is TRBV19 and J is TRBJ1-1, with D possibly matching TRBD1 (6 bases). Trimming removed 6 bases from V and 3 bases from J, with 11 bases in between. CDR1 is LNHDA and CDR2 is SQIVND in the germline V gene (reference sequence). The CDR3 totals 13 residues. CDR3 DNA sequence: TGTGCCAGTAGGGATTCAGGGGACACTGAAGCTTTCTTT. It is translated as CASRDSGDTEAFF.

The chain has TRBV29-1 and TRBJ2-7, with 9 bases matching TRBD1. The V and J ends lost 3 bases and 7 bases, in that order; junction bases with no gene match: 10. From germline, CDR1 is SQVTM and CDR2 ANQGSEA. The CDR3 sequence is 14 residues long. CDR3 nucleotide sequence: TGCAGCGTTGAGTCCCCAGACAGGGGGGTTGAGCAGTACTTC. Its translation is CSVESPDRGVEQYF.

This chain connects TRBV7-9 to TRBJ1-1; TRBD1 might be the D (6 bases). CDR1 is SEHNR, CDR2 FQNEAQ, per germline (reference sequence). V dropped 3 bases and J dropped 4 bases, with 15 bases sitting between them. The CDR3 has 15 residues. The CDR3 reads CASSLGVTGPTEAFF. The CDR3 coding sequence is TGTGCCAGCAGCTTGGGCGTAACAGGGCCCACTGAAGCTTTCTTT.

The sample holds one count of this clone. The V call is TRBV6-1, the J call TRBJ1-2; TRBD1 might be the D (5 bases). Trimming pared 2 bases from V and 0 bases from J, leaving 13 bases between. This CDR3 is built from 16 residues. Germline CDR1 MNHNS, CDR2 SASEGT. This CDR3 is CASSEKGQGPNYGYTF. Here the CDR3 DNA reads TGTGCCAGCAGTGAAAAGGGGCAGGGCCCTAACTATGGCTACACCTTC.

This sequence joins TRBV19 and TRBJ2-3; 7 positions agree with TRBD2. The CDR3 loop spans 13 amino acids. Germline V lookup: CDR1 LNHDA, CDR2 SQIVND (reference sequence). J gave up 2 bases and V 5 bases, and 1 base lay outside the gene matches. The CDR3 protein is CASSGGVTDTQYF. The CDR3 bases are TGTGCCAGTAGTGGGGGGGTCACAGATACGCAGTATTTT.

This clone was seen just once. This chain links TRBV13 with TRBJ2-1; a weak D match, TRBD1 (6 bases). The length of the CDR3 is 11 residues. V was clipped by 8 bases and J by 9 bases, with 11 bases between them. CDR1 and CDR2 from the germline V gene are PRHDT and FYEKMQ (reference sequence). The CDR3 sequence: CASGQGPEQFF. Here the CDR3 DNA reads TGTGCCAGCGGCCAGGGGCCTGAGCAGTTCTTC.

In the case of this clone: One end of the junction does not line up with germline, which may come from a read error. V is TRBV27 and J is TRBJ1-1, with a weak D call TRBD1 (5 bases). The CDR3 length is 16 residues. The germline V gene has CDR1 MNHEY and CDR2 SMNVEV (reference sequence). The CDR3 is CASSLSWGARNTEAFF. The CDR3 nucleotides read TGTGCCAGCAGCTTATCATGGGGCGCTAGGAACACTGAAGCTTTCTTT.

This CDR3 is CASSLQDRKNTIYF. The CDR3 nucleotides read TGTGCCAGCAGCTTACAGGACAGGAAAAACACCATATATTTT. This chain connects TRBV7-6 to TRBJ1-3; TRBD1 aligns across 7 bases. The CDR3 totals 14 residues. The V gene end was trimmed by 2 bases and the J gene end by 6 bases; junction bases not matched to a gene: 4. Germline CDR1 SGHVS, CDR2 FNYEAQ.

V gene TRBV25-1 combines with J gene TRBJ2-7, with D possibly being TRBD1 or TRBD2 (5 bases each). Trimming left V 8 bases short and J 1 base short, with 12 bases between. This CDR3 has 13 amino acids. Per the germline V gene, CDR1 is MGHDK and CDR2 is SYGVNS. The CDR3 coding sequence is TGTGCCAGCGGGGGACGGAGATCCTACGAGCAGTACTTC. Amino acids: CASGGRRSYEQYF.

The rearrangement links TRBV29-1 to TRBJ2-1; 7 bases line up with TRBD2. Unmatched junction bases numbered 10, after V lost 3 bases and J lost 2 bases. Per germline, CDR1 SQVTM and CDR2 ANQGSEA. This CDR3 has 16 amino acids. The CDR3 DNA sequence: TGCAGCGTTGATGGCGGGGCGGGGGTCACCTACAATGAGCAGTTCTTC. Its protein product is CSVDGGAGVTYNEQFF.

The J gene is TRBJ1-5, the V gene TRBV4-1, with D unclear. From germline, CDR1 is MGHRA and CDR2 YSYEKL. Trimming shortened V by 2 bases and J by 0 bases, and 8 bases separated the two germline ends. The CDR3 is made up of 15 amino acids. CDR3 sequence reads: CASSQMRDSNQPQHF. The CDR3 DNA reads TGCGCCAGCAGCCAAATGAGGGATAGCAATCAGCCCCAGCATTTT.

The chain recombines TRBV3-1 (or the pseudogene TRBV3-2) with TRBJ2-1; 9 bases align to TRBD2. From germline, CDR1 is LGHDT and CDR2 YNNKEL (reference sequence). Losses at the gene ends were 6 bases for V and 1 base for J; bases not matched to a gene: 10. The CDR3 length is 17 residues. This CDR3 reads CASSPKGLAGSYNEQFF. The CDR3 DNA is TGTGCCAGCAGTCCCAAAGGCCTAGCGGGGTCCTACAATGAGCAGTTCTTC.

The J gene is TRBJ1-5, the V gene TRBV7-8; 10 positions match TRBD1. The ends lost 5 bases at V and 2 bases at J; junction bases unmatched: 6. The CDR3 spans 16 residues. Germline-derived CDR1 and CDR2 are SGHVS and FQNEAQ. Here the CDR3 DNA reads TGTGCCAGCAGCGCCTGGACAGGGGGAGGCAATCAGCCCCAGCATTTT. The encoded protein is CASSAWTGGGNQPQHF.

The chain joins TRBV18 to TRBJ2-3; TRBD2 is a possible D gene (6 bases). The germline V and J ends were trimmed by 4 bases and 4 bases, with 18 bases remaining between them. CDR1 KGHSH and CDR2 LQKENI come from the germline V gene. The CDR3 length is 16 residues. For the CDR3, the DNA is TGTGCCAGCTCACTGGACCGGGACCCGGGAGCAGATACGCAGTATTTT. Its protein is CASSLDRDPGADTQYF.

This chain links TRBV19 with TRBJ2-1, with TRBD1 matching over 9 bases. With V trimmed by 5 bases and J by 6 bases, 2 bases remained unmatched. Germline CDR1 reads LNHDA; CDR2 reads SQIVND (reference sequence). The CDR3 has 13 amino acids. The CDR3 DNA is TGTGCCAGTAGTGCGGGACAGGGCAATGAGCAGTTCTTC. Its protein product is CASSAGQGNEQFF.

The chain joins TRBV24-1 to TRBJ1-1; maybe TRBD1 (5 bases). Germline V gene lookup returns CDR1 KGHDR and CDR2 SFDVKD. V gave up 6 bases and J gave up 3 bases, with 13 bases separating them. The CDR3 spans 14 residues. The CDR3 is CATSSGFPDTEAFF. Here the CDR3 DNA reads TGTGCCACCAGTTCAGGGTTTCCTGACACTGAAGCTTTCTTT.

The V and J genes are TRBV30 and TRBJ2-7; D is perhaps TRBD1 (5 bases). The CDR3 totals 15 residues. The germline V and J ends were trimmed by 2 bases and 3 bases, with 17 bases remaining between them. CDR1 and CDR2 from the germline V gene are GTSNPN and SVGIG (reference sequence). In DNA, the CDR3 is TGTGCCTGGAGTCCTGCCGTGGGGCGAAACTACGAGCAGTACTTC. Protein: CAWSPAVGRNYEQYF.